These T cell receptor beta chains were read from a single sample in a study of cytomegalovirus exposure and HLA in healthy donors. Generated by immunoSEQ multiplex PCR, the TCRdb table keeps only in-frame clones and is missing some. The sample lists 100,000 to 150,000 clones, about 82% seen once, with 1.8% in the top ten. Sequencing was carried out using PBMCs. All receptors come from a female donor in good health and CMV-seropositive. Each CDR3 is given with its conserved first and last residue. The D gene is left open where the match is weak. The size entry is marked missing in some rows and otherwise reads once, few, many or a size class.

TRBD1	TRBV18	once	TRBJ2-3	CASSFPGTVETVAQYF	TGTGCCAGCTCATTCCCCGGGACAGTGGAAACGGTCGCGCAGTATTTT
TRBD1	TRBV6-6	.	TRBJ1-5	CASSYRQGGNQPQHF	TGTGCCAGCAGTTATCGACAGGGCGGCAATCAGCCCCAGCATTTT
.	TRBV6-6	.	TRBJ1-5	CASTPHQNRPQHF	TGTGCCAGCACTCCACACCAGAATCGGCCCCAGCATTTT
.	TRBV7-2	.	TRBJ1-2	CASSLDSGSRGYTF	TGTGCCAGCAGCTTAGATAGCGGTAGCAGGGGCTACACCTTC
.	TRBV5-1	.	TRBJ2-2	CASSNAGDTGELFF	TGCGCCAGCAGCAACGCAGGGGACACCGGGGAGCTGTTTTTT
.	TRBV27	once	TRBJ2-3	CASSPTRIAASTDTQYF	TGTGCCAGCAGTCCCACACGGATAGCCGCTAGCACAGATACGCAGTATTTT
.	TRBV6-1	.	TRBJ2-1	CASSESWGAINEQFF	TGTGCCAGCAGTGAGAGTTGGGGCGCTATCAATGAGCAGTTCTTC
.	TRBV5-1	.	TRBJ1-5	CASSVGQGVGPQHF	TGCGCCAGCAGCGTAGGGCAGGGCGTGGGGCCCCAGCATTTT
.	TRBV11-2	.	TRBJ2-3	CASSLGTSSPSDTQYF	TGTGCCAGCAGCTTAGGCACTAGCTCCCCCTCAGATACGCAGTATTTT
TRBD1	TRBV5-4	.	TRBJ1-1	CASRSGGQVRTEAFF	TGTGCCAGCAGATCAGGGGGCCAGGTCCGTACTGAAGCTTTCTTT
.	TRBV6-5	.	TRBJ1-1	CASSYSVSTEAFF	TGTGCCAGCAGTTATAGCGTGAGCACTGAAGCTTTCTTT
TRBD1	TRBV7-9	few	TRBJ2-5	CASSRGTGGYQETQYF	TGTGCCAGCAGCCGGGGGACAGGGGGCTACCAAGAGACCCAGTACTTC
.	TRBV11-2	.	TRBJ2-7	CASSLEPSVSYEQYF	TGTGCCAGCAGCTTAGAGCCTAGCGTGTCCTACGAGCAGTACTTC
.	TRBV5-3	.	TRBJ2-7	CARSPKVGEQYF	TGTGCCAGAAGTCCGAAAGTCGGGGAGCAGTACTTC
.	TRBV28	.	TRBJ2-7	CASSTIYEQYF	TGTGCCAGCAGTACAATCTACGAGCAGTACTTC
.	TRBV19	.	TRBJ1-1	CASSMSGFGAFF	TGTGCCAGTAGTATGTCAGGATTTGGAGCTTTCTTT
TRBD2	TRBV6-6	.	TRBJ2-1	CASSFGTSGSQQWAFF	TGTGCCAGCAGTTTTGGGACTAGCGGGAGCCAACAATGGGCGTTCTTC
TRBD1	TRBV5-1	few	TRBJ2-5	CASSFSGTGGQETQYF	TGCGCCAGCAGCTTTTCCGGGACAGGGGGCCAAGAGACCCAGTACTTC
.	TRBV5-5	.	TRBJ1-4	CASSLTTGNEKLFF	TGTGCCAGCAGCTTGACGACGGGTAATGAAAAACTGTTTTTT
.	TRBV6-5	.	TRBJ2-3	CASSYTGQTTDTQYF	TGTGCCAGCAGTTACACCGGACAGACCACAGATACGCAGTATTTT
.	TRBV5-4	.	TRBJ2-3	CASNGQHPDTQYF	TGTGCCAGCAACGGACAACATCCAGATACGCAGTATTTT
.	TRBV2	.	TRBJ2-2	CASRAGAHGELFF	TGTGCCAGCAGGGCAGGGGCCCACGGGGAGCTGTTTTTT
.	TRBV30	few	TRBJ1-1	CAWFSVLNTEAFF	TGTGCCTGGTTCAGTGTGCTGAACACTGAAGCTTTCTTT
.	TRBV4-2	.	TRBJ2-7	CASSHGKAYEQYF	TGTGCCAGCAGCCACGGGAAAGCCTACGAGCAGTACTTC
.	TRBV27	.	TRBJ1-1	CASSQVGAGVGTEAFF	TGTGCCAGCAGTCAAGTGGGCGCGGGGGTCGGAACTGAAGCTTTCTTT
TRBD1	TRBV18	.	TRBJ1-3	CASSPPTGTRTIYF	TGTGCCAGCTCACCCCCGACAGGGACGAGGACCATATATTTT
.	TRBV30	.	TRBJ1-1	CAWSGQGNTEAFF	TGTGCCTGGAGTGGGCAGGGGAACACTGAAGCTTTCTTT
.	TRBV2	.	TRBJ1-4	CASSDGRGREKLFF	TGTGCCAGCAGTGATGGGAGGGGAAGAGAAAAACTGTTTTTT
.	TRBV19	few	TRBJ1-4	CASSIPGGDEKLFF	TGTGCCAGTAGTATCCCGGGGGGAGATGAAAAACTGTTTTTT
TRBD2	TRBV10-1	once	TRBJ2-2	CASSRSLLAGGTGELFF	TGCGCCAGCAGTCGCTCTCTACTAGCGGGCGGCACCGGGGAGCTGTTTTTT
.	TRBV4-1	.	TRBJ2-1	CASSHPGTESSYNEQFF	TGCGCCAGCAGCCATCCCGGTACGGAGAGCTCCTACAATGAGCAGTTCTTC
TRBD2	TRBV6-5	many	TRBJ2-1	CASSYDRGSYNEQFF	TGTGCCAGCAGTTACGATCGCGGGAGTTACAATGAGCAGTTCTTC
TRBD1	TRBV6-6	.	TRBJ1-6	CASSPLGQGGSPLHF	TGTGCCAGCAGCCCACTGGGACAGGGGGGTTCACCCCTCCACTTT
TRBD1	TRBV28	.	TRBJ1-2	CASSGGTERFNYGYTF	TGTGCCAGCAGTGGGGGGACAGAACGCTTTAACTATGGCTACACCTTC
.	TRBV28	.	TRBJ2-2	CASRLEGRRSGELFF	TGTGCCAGCAGGCTAGAGGGCAGAAGGTCCGGGGAGCTGTTTTTT
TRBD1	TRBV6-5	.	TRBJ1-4	CASTNRGANEKLFF	TGTGCCAGCACAAACAGGGGCGCTAATGAAAAACTGTTTTTT
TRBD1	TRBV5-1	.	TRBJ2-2	CASSFTSDRAGGELFF	TGCGCCAGCAGCTTCACGAGCGACAGGGCGGGCGGGGAGCTGTTTTTT
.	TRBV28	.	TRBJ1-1	CASSLPGTEAFF	TGTGCCAGCAGTTTACCGGGCACTGAAGCTTTCTTT
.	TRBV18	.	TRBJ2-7	CASSRSAGQSLQYF	TGTGCCAGCTCACGTTCGGCAGGACAGAGTCTGCAGTACTTC
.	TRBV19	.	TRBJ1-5	CASSIQGTSNQPQHF	TGTGCCAGTAGTATACAGGGCACTAGCAATCAGCCCCAGCATTTT
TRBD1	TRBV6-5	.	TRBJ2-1	CASRQTGVQFF	TGTGCCAGCAGGCAAACAGGGGTACAGTTCTTC
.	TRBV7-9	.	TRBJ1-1	CASTWGGMNTEAFF	TGTGCCAGCACCTGGGGGGGTATGAACACTGAAGCTTTCTTT
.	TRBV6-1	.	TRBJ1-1	CASSEAWRGLNTEAFF	TGTGCCAGCAGTGAAGCGTGGAGGGGTCTGAACACTGAAGCTTTCTTT
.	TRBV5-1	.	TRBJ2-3	CASSLASMTDTQYF	TGCGCCAGCAGCTTGGCGAGCATGACAGATACGCAGTATTTT
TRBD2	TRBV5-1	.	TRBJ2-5	CASGGLAGGPETQYF	TGCGCCAGCGGTGGGCTAGCGGGAGGGCCGGAGACCCAGTACTTC
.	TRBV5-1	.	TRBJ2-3	CASSLDRAGDTQYF	TGCGCCAGCAGCTTGGACAGGGCTGGGGATACGCAGTATTTT
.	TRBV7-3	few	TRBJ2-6	CASSLLISGANVLTF	TGTGCCAGCAGCTTACTTATCTCTGGGGCCAACGTCCTGACTTTC
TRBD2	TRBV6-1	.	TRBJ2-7	CASSETVSGIEQYF	TGTGCCAGCAGTGAAACGGTTAGCGGGATCGAGCAGTACTTC
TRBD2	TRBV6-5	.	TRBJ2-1	CASRGLAGAAEQFF	TGTGCCAGCAGAGGACTAGCGGGAGCTGCTGAGCAGTTCTTC
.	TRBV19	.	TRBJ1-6	CASSPSAGASSPLHF	TGTGCCAGTAGTCCCTCTGCAGGGGCTAGTTCACCCCTCCACTTT
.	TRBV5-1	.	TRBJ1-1	CASSFGGAGTEAFF	TGCGCCAGCAGCTTCGGAGGCGCGGGAACTGAAGCTTTCTTT
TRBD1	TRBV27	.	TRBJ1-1	CASTLQGGNTEAFF	TGTGCCAGCACCCTACAGGGGGGGAACACTGAAGCTTTCTTT
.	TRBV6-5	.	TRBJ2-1	CASSPGREQFF	TGTGCCAGCAGTCCAGGCCGTGAGCAGTTCTTC
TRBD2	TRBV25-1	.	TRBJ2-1	CASSELAGENEAYNEQFF	TGTGCCAGCAGTGAGCTAGCGGGTGAGAATGAGGCCTACAATGAGCAGTTCTTC
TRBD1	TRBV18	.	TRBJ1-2	CASSTVEGQNDYGYTF	TGTGCCAGCTCAACGGTCGAGGGACAGAATGACTATGGCTACACCTTC